The TCR beta chain described here comes from a study of blood T cell repertoires in COVID-19. Study-wide context: There were acute and convalescent COVID-19 samples, and they came from the United States, Italy and Spain. PBMCs, B-cell-depleted T cells, or T cells provided the cDNA or gDNA that made up the material.

Per the authors' pipeline: Quantification of nucleated cells was approximated via reference gene primer amplification. TCRdb's copy holds only in-frame clones and misses some; the assay was immunoSEQ multiplex PCR. The V and J calls and clone size come from that table; D and trimming were worked out from the DNA. This sample has about 87,000 clones, with about 90% found just once. The V end lost 6 bases, the J end lost 7 bases, and 18 bases lay between the germline ends. This CDR3 contains 15 residues. CDR1 MNHEY and CDR2 SMNVEV come from the germline V gene (reference sequence). The chain combines TRBV27 with TRBJ1-4, with a weak D call TRBD1 (6 bases). The source of this sequence is a man aged 18 to 29 with COVID-19, enrolled during active disease. Sequencing was carried out using peripheral blood. The CDR3 bases are TGTGCCAGCAGACCCCCCCAGGGGCCTGGTGAAAAACTGTTTTTT. Translated: CASRPPQGPGEKLFF.